This T cell receptor beta chain was found in a study of brain T cells in children with intractable seizures. CDR3 length: 12 residues. The V end was cut by 2 bases, the J end by 5 bases, with 7 bases between. Germline values: CDR1 SGHKS, CDR2 YYEKEE (reference sequence). TCRdb's copy holds only in-frame clones and misses some; the assay was immunoSEQ multiplex PCR. Here the sample spans around 80,000 clones, around 90% being singletons. The clonotype was recovered from a girl aged 2-10 years with Rasmussen encephalitis and intractable seizures. The sequencing used peripheral blood, collected at surgery. The rearrangement uses TRBV5-5 and TRBJ2-5; the D is unclear. The CDR3 reads CASSFSPETQYF. Here the CDR3 DNA reads TGTGCCAGCAGCTTCAGCCCGGAGACCCAGTACTTC. Filled out from reference TRBV5-5 and TRBJ2-5, the complete variable domain reads DAGVTQSPTHLIKTRGQQVTLRCSPISGHKSVSWYQQVLGQGPQFIFQYYEKEERGRGNFPDRFSARQFPNYSSELNVNALLLGDSALYLCASSFSPETQYFGPGTRLLVL.